The present T cell receptor beta chain was sequenced within a study of vaccination and CD4 T cells after COVID-19. Study-wide background: There were six male and four female convalescents, and two of them were Hispanic. Study findings and constraints: Sampling was limited to relatively few convalescent patients, with no early post-infection timepoints studied. The authors identified 304 of 307 vaccine-specific clones in convalescent patients as spike mono-reactive.

Regarding this clonotype: Its specificity is not known.

Cultured CD4+ T cell DNA was sequenced using the Oncomine TCR Beta short-read assay. TCRdb itself ran the PCR reads through MiXCR, one entry per CDR3 protein. Of 15,000 to 17,000 distinct CDR3 sequences listed, roughly 73% are singletons. The V and J ends lost 5 bases and 4 bases, in that order; junction bases with no gene match: 10. Germline lookup yields CDR1 MNHNS and CDR2 SASEGT. This CDR3 region has 16 residues. Sample treatment: roughly nine-day PBMC culture with coronavirus spike peptide pools or control peptides (ViraFEST assay). Positive PCR dates spanned March to December 2020, predating US Alpha, Beta and Delta variants.

The sample taken for sequencing was CD4+ T cells from blood, cultured in vitro. This chain uses TRBV6-1 with TRBJ1-5; 8 bases map to TRBD1. The clonotype originates from a human donor who had recovered from COVID-19. CDR3 residues: CASSPQTGVINQPQHF. In DNA, the CDR3 is TGTGCCAGCAGTCCGCAGACAGGGGTGATTAATCAGCCCCAGCATTTT.